This TCR beta chain was captured in a study of cytomegalovirus exposure and HLA in healthy donors. Notes on the study in general: Presence/absence results assume similar sequencing depth per donor, which may not hold. Most subjects' HLA-A and HLA-B alleles were reportedly predicted from TCR beta sequences. After further analysis at a later stage, 16,951 TCR beta sequences were associated with HLA alleles at 0.05 false discovery rate. Within an earlier analysis, most TCR beta V segments proved productive either about 87% or about 30% of the time.

This CDR3 spans 13 amino acids. J was trimmed by 4 bases and V by 4 bases; bases with no gene match: 2. Germline CDR1 is SGHNT and CDR2 is YENEEA. About this clone: Its antigen is unknown.

PCR used 60 Vbeta primers and 13 Jbeta primers. Method: immunoSEQ multiplex PCR; TCRdb's copy keeps in-frame clones and lacks some. Of about 140,000 clones listed, roughly 70% are singletons. The TCR was taken from a man aged 35 to 55 in good health and CMV-seronegative. The chain combines TRBV11-3 with TRBJ1-1; 8 positions agree with TRBD1. Material for sequencing was PBMCs. As DNA, the CDR3 is TGTGCCAGCAGCTCACAGGGGGGCACTGAAGCTTTCTTT. Protein sequence: CASSSQGGTEAFF.